This T cell receptor beta chain was obtained from a study of T-cell reconstitution after alpha-beta-depleted transplantation in children. This clonotype appeared many times. The authors prepared the TCRbeta library with unique molecular identifiers. One entry per CDR3 protein results from TCRdb running MiXCR on the PCR reads. The table records roughly 90,000 distinct CDR3 sequences, approximately 12% of them present only once. Germline assignment: CDR1 SGHKS and CDR2 YYEKEE (reference sequence). This CDR3 region has 18 residues. V shed 4 bases and J 0 bases; nucleotides not matched to a gene: 13. This material consisted of PBMCs from the stem cell graft donor, taken from the stem cell graft. The TCR comes from a human donor who donated a stem cell graft to a child with inherited bone marrow failure. V is TRBV5-5 and J is TRBJ1-3; 7 nucleotides align to TRBD1. CDR3 DNA: TGTGCCAGCAGCGATCGACAGGGAGGCTCTCTCTCTGGAAACACCATATATTTT. Its translation is CASSDRQGGSLSGNTIYF.